These 10 T cell receptor beta chains were sequenced from one sample in a study of low-dose radiotherapy and immunotherapy resistance in tumors. Time point reported: after trial treatment. Treatment denoted: LDRT plus nivolumab, ipilimumab, low-dose cyclophosphamide and aspirin (RACIN trial). Using a constant-region primer together with a V-primer adapter, TCRs were subjected to approximately 20 PCR cycles of amplification. One entry per CDR3 protein, called by TCRdb with MiXCR from the reads. The sample has roughly 52,000 distinct CDR3 sequences, approximately 35% seen once. The sample was PBMCs, taken after low-dose radiotherapy plus immunotherapy. The origin of the receptors is a male donor with rectosigmoid adenocarcinoma.

The table lists this clonotype with a few counts. The chain joins TRBV6-2 or TRBV6-3 to TRBJ1-1; unclear D gene. The CDR3 runs 15 residues. Per germline, CDR1 MNHEY and CDR2 SVGEGT. V gave up 0 bases and J gave up 3 bases, with 11 bases separating them. CDR3 DNA: TGTGCCAGCAGTTACTCGAGTAGTAGGGACACTGAAGCTTTCTTT. Translated: CASSYSSSRDTEAFF.

This clonotype was seen ten or more times. V gene TRBV9 combines with J gene TRBJ1-2, with unresolved D. From germline, CDR1 is SGDLS and CDR2 YYNGEE. The V end was cut by 0 bases, the J end by 11 bases, with 11 bases between. This CDR3 is built from 12 residues. CDR3 sequence reads: CASSVGTAKYTF. CDR3 nucleotide sequence: TGTGCCAGCAGCGTAGGTACAGCTAAATACACCTTC.

The rearrangement links TRBV12-3 or TRBV12-4 to TRBJ1-6; tentatively, D is TRBD1 (6 bases). The V end lost 4 bases, the J end lost 6 bases, and 13 bases lay between the germline ends. CDR3 length: 15 amino acids. This chain's CDR3 is CASSSSAGANSPLHF. The CDR3 nucleotides are TGTGCCAGCAGTTCCTCGGCAGGGGCTAATTCACCCCTCCACTTT.

This clonotype is labeled medium-sized. The CDR3 loop reads CASSIQAGGPVNEQFF. Here the CDR3 DNA reads TGTGCCAGCAGCATACAAGCGGGAGGGCCGGTTAATGAGCAGTTCTTC. V and J are TRBV5-4 and TRBJ2-1, with 10 bases identical to TRBD2. CDR1 and CDR2 from the germline V gene are SGHNT and YYREEE (reference sequence). Trimming cost V 4 bases and J 7 bases; bases outside gene matches: 11. This CDR3 spans 16 amino acids.

At least ten counts were recorded for this clonotype. One end of the junction does not line up with germline, which may come from a read error. The chain links TRBV2 to TRBJ2-1; TRBD1 matches at 7 bases. The length of the CDR3 is 12 residues. Per the germline V gene, CDR1 is SNHLY and CDR2 is FYNNEI. The CDR3 sequence is CASSEERTGTLF. The CDR3 nucleotides are TGTGCCAGCAGTGAAGAAAGGACAGGCACACTCTTC. Variable domain in full (rest from reference TRBV2 and TRBJ2-1): EPEVTQTPSHQVTQMGQEVILRCVPISNHLYFYWYRQILGQKVEFLVSFYNNEISEKSEIFDDQFSVERPDGSNFTLKIRSTKLEDSAMYFCASSEERTGTLFGPGTRLTVL.

This clonotype was detected many times. This sequence joins TRBV28 and TRBJ2-7, with a possible D match to TRBD1 (6 bases). Germline V lookup: CDR1 MDHEN, CDR2 SYDVKM. CDR3 length: 12 amino acids. Trimming removed 2 bases from V and 7 bases from J, with 9 bases in between. The CDR3 DNA reads as TGTGCCAGCAGTTTAACCCAGGGGGAGCAGTACTTC. This encodes CASSLTQGEQYF.

V usage is TRBV27 and J usage is TRBJ2-1; 7 bases are a match to TRBD2. Germline V gene lookup returns CDR1 MNHEY and CDR2 SMNVEV (reference sequence). This CDR3 has 14 residues. J lost 5 bases, V lost 6 bases, and 7 bases had no gene match. CDR3 DNA: TGTGCCAGCAGCCTGCTAGCGGACCACAATGAGCAGTTCTTC. Its protein product is CASSLLADHNEQFF.

This sequence joins TRBV6-2 or TRBV6-3 and TRBJ2-6, with 8 positions matching TRBD1. This CDR3 has 15 residues. The germline gives CDR1 MNHEY, CDR2 SVGEGT. Losses at the gene ends were 7 bases for V and 2 bases for J; bases not matched to a gene: 4. CDR3 in amino acids: CASTGGAAGANVLTF. Here the CDR3 DNA reads TGTGCCAGCACAGGGGGCGCGGCTGGGGCCAACGTCCTGACTTTC.

This clonotype occurred a few times. The chain joins TRBV28 to TRBJ1-6, with D perhaps TRBD1 (5 bases). Germline V gene sequence: CDR1 MDHEN, CDR2 SYDVKM. V lost 0 bases and J 5 bases, leaving 8 bases between the germline ends. This CDR3 has 15 amino acids. The CDR3 DNA follows: TGTGCCAGCAGTTTATGGGGGCCCGATAATTCACCCCTCCACTTT. The encoded protein is CASSLWGPDNSPLHF.

V gene TRBV6-2 or TRBV6-3 combines with J gene TRBJ1-5; D uncertain. Germline V gene data show CDR1 as MNHEY and CDR2 as SVGEGT. The CDR3 totals 15 residues. Trimming cost V 5 bases and J 6 bases, with 17 bases left between them. The chain's CDR3 is CASSAEGRVIQPQHF. The CDR3 region has the DNA TGTGCCAGCAGTGCGGAGGGAAGGGTCATTCAGCCCCAGCATTTT.